The clone carrying this T cell receptor (beta chain) came up once. The V gene lost 5 bases and the J gene lost 2 bases, with 10 bases spanning the gap. This CDR3 is built from 14 residues. Germline CDR1 is SNHLY and CDR2 is FYNNEI. The source of the sample is a study of blood T cell repertoires in COVID-19. Per the original methods: The authors estimated nucleated cell counts from reference gene primer amplification. This table comes from immunoSEQ multiplex PCR, and its TCRdb copy is limited to in-frame clones, with some not included. V and J calls and clone size are as listed in that table; D and trimming were resolved from the DNA. The sample has over 85,000 clones, about 87% seen once. The Seattle patients joined while their infection was active and were tracked longitudinally afterward.

The sequenced sample was peripheral blood. The sequence was obtained from a human donor with COVID-19, enrolled during active disease. The donor label of this sample is uncertain. V is TRBV2 and J is TRBJ1-3; weak D call: TRBD1 (5 bases). CDR3 bases: TGTGCCAGCAGTTCTTTCAGGGCTGGAAACACCATATATTTT. Its translation is CASSSFRAGNTIYF.